This record covers a single TCR beta chain. Sequencing was performed with immunoSEQ multiplex PCR; in TCRdb, only in-frame clones are kept and a portion is missing. In the table there are about 180,000 clones, about 88% of which are singletons. This sample stems from a study of blood T cell repertoires in COVID-19. Germline V gives CDR1 LNHDA, CDR2 SQIVND (reference sequence). The CDR3 has 14 amino acids. Trimming pared 0 bases from V and 10 bases from J, leaving 15 bases between. Sequencing used peripheral blood. The V call is TRBV19, the J call TRBJ1-1, with a tentative D call TRBD1 (5 bases). This TCR derives from a young man who had recovered from COVID-19. The CDR3 is CASSIEASGFGAFF. CDR3 in DNA: TGTGCCAGTAGTATAGAGGCTTCAGGGTTCGGAGCTTTCTTT.